Listed below are T cell receptor beta chains from one sample, sequenced in a study of neurological immune-mediated disorders. From the 5' RACE reads, TCRdb called clonotypes with MiXCR, one entry per CDR3 protein. The sample holds tens of thousands of distinct CDR3 sequences; roughly 2.5% are singletons and the top ten take 2% to 3%. The specimen sequenced was PBMCs. The receptors derive from a man aged 50 to 59 with multiple sclerosis. CDR3s include the opening cysteine and the closing phenylalanine or tryptophan. The order of the fields is V gene, clone size, CDR3 protein. For some rows the clone size is stated as once, few or many, or as a class when expanded; others skip it.

v_call: TRBV20-1; clone_size: many; cdr3_aa: CSARDRVRATYNAEQFF
v_call: TRBV3-1; clone_size: many; cdr3_aa: CASSLRDRRNQPQHF
v_call: TRBV7-6; clone_size: many; cdr3_aa: CASSSGQPNGYTF
v_call: TRBV5-1; clone_size: many; cdr3_aa: CASSPGDPNQPQHF
v_call: TRBV7-2; clone_size: few; cdr3_aa: CASSLIGGGQPQHF
v_call: TRBV28; clone_size: many; cdr3_aa: CASSPGTGPQHGELFF
v_call: TRBV20-1; clone_size: many; cdr3_aa: CSASSPEFSNQETQYF
v_call: TRBV7-9; clone_size: many; cdr3_aa: CASRARNYDIQYF
v_call: TRBV10-3; clone_size: few; cdr3_aa: CAISVDATDTQYF
v_call: TRBV13; clone_size: many; cdr3_aa: CASSSGWTAEWNTEAFF
v_call: TRBV20-1; clone_size: many; cdr3_aa: CSASEYDRSYNEQFF
v_call: TRBV20-1; clone_size: many; cdr3_aa: CSAIGTGTLGTEAFF
v_call: TRBV5-5; clone_size: many; cdr3_aa: CASSLARGGTDTQYF
v_call: TRBV18; clone_size: many; cdr3_aa: CASSPDRGHGYTF
v_call: TRBV5-6; clone_size: many; cdr3_aa: CASSSTGSGNTIYF
v_call: TRBV5-1; clone_size: few; cdr3_aa: CASSLGQRYSPLHF
v_call: TRBV6-5; clone_size: many; cdr3_aa: CASSYAGGTEAFF
v_call: TRBV3-1; clone_size: many; cdr3_aa: CASSPSPAAAETQYF
v_call: TRBV5-1; clone_size: many; cdr3_aa: CASSLGQNTDTQYF
v_call: TRBV5-1; clone_size: many; cdr3_aa: CASRSTSSEQFF
v_call: TRBV29-1; clone_size: -; cdr3_aa: CSAVLRAETQYF
v_call: TRBV10-1; clone_size: many; cdr3_aa: CASRSGQGANNEQFF
v_call: TRBV5-1; clone_size: many; cdr3_aa: CASSLQGTDTQYF
v_call: TRBV12-3/TRBV12-4; clone_size: many; cdr3_aa: CASSLGGGQGAYEQYF
v_call: TRBV5-1; clone_size: many; cdr3_aa: CASSLARDVPLEQYF
v_call: TRBV5-1; clone_size: -; cdr3_aa: CASSLAGVQPQNF
v_call: TRBV24-1; clone_size: many; cdr3_aa: CATETEYNEQFF
v_call: TRBV12-3/TRBV12-4; clone_size: -; cdr3_aa: CASSFNSGNTIYF
v_call: TRBV12-3/TRBV12-4; clone_size: many; cdr3_aa: CASTVQRGLKVDEQFF
v_call: TRBV2; clone_size: many; cdr3_aa: CASSYRTVFTDTQYF
v_call: TRBV3-1; clone_size: many; cdr3_aa: CASSPPYGGEAFF
v_call: TRBV6-5; clone_size: many; cdr3_aa: CASSTASVNTEAFF
v_call: TRBV4-1; clone_size: many; cdr3_aa: CASSPTGLAATRRAFF
v_call: TRBV7-2; clone_size: many; cdr3_aa: CASSINNNYGYTF
v_call: TRBV6-5; clone_size: many; cdr3_aa: CASSYSGTDGGHLYNEQFF
v_call: TRBV29-1; clone_size: many; cdr3_aa: CSVEGQNTGELFF
v_call: TRBV3-1; clone_size: many; cdr3_aa: CASSPQPYEQYF
v_call: TRBV4-1; clone_size: many; cdr3_aa: CASSLEGNTNTGELFF
v_call: TRBV4-1; clone_size: many; cdr3_aa: CASSQVERLETQYF
v_call: TRBV10-3; clone_size: many; cdr3_aa: CAISGTGHNYGYTF
v_call: TRBV9; clone_size: many; cdr3_aa: CASSVPGQGGTGELFF
v_call: TRBV20-1; clone_size: many; cdr3_aa: CSARDPGGTEEQYF
v_call: TRBV18; clone_size: -; cdr3_aa: CASSEDRSGKTIYF
v_call: TRBV20-1; clone_size: few; cdr3_aa: CSASRPGSSNQPQNF
v_call: TRBV4-3; clone_size: many; cdr3_aa: CASSQALGRREAFF
v_call: TRBV7-3; clone_size: many; cdr3_aa: CASSPAGGGPYNEQFF
v_call: TRBV29-1; clone_size: many; cdr3_aa: CSVHRTASTEAFF
v_call: TRBV20-1; clone_size: many; cdr3_aa: CSVRPNYGYTF
v_call: TRBV7-2; clone_size: many; cdr3_aa: CASSLAFGATYQHF
v_call: TRBV5-1; clone_size: many; cdr3_aa: CASMGLAGEETQYF
v_call: TRBV5-1; clone_size: many; cdr3_aa: CASSLDWDSYEQYF
v_call: TRBV7-2; clone_size: many; cdr3_aa: CASSRDGLGGYTF
v_call: TRBV12-3/TRBV12-4; clone_size: many; cdr3_aa: CASSSGQGALEPQHF
v_call: TRBV9; clone_size: many; cdr3_aa: CASSGQGLEQYF
v_call: TRBV28; clone_size: many; cdr3_aa: CASTPAPGQGDSGNTIYF